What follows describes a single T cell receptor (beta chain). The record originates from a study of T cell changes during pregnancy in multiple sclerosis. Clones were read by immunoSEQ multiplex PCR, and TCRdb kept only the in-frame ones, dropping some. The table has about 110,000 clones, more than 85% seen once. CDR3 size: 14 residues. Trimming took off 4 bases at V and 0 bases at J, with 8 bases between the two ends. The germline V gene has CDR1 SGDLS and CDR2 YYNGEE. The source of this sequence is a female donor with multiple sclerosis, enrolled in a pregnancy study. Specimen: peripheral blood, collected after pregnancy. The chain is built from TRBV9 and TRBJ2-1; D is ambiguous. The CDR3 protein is CASSPTGSYNEQFF. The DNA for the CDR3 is TGTGCCAGCAGCCCGACGGGCTCCTACAATGAGCAGTTCTTC.